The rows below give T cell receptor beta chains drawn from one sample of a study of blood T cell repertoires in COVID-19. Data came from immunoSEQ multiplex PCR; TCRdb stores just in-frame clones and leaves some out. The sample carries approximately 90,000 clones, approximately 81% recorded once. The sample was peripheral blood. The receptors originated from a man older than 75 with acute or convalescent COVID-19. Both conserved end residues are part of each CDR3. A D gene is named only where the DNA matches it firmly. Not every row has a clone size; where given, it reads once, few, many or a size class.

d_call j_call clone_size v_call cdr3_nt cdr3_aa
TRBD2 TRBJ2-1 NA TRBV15 TGTGCCACCAGCAGTTTACCGGGACTAGCGGGGGACAATGAGCAGTTCTTC CATSSLPGLAGDNEQFF
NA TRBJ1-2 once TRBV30 TGTGCCTGGAGTCGACAGAACTATGGCTACACCTTC CAWSRQNYGYTF
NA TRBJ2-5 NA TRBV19 TGTGCCAGTAGTAAGGGGGAGACCCAGTACTTC CASSKGETQYF
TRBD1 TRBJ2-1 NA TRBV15 TGTGCCACCAGTATAGGACAGGCGCAGGAACAGTTCTTC CATSIGQAQEQFF
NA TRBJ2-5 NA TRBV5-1 TGCGCCAGCAGCCAACCTAGTGGCCAAGAGACCCAGTACTTC CASSQPSGQETQYF
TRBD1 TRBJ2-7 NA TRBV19 TGTGCCAGTAGGACCGCAGCAGGGGGCGGTTACGAGCAGTACTTC CASRTAAGGGYEQYF
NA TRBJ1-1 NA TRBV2 TGTGCCAGCAGTGAAAACAGGGAAAGTGAAGCTTTCTTT CASSENRESEAFF
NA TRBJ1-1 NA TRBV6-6 TGTGCCAGCAGAAAACCCCCTCGGGGAGAAGAAGCTTTCTTT CASRKPPRGEEAFF
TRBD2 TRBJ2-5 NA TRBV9 TGTGCCAGCAGCGTAGAGACTAGCGGCACGGAGACCCAGTACTTC CASSVETSGTETQYF
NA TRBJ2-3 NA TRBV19 TGTGCCAGCATCGGTAGCGGAGTCACCAATACGCAGTATTTT CASIGSGVTNTQYF
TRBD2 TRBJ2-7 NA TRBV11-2 TGTGCCAGCAGCTTTCCCGGCCGCCGGGCGGGGGGTTACGAGCAGTACTTC CASSFPGRRAGGYEQYF
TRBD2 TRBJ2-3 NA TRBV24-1 TGTGCCACCAGTGACCCGGGACTAGCGGGAGGGCACACAGATACGCAGTATTTT CATSDPGLAGGHTDTQYF
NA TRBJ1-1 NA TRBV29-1 TGCAGCGTTGAGGGCAAAATGAACACTGAAGCTTTCTTT CSVEGKMNTEAFF
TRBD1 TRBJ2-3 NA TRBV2 TGTGCCAGCAGTGAAAGGGGGCGGAATCACGATACGCAGTATTTT CASSERGRNHDTQYF
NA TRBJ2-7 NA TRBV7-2 TGTGCCAGCAGCTTCGACGGCCGGGTGGAATACGAGCAGTACTTC CASSFDGRVEYEQYF
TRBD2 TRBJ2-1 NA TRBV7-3 TGTGCCAGCAGCTTAAAAGCCAGCGGGGGTGAGCAGTTCTTC CASSLKASGGEQFF
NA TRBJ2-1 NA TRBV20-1 TGCAGTGCTAGTTGGGGGGTCAATGAGCAGTTCTTC CSASWGVNEQFF
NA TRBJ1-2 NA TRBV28 TGTGCCAGCAGTTTGAGGGGACTAGACTATGGCTACACCTTC CASSLRGLDYGYTF
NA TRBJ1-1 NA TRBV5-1 TGCGCCAGCAACAACATGGGGGGTAACACTGAAGCTTTCTTT CASNNMGGNTEAFF
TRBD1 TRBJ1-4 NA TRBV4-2 TGTGCCAGCAGCCGACCGGGACAGGGTATAGCAACTAATGAAAAACTGTTTTTT CASSRPGQGIATNEKLFF
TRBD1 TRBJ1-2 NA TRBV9 TGTGCCAGCAGCGTAGCACAGGGGATAGGCTACACCTTC CASSVAQGIGYTF
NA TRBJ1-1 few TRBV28 TGTGCCAGCTTGGGGCAGAACACTGAAGCTTTCTTT CASLGQNTEAFF
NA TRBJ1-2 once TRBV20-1 TGCAGTGCTTCCCCCAGGGGCCCTACTAACTTC CSASPRGPTNF
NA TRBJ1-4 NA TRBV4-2 TGTGCCAGCAGCCAAGTGGGCAGGGGTAGTGAAAAACTGTTTTTT CASSQVGRGSEKLFF
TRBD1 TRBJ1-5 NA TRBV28 TGTGCCAGCAGTTTAATACAGGGGCTTAGCAATCAGCCCCAGCATTTT CASSLIQGLSNQPQHF
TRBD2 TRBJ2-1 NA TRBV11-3 TGTGCCAGCAGCCAACTTAGCGGGAGCAATGAGCAGTTCTTC CASSQLSGSNEQFF
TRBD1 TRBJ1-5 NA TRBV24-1 TGTGCCACCAGTGATCGGACAGGGGATCATCAGCCCCAGCATTTT CATSDRTGDHQPQHF
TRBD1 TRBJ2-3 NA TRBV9 TGTGCCAGCAGCGTAGCAAGGACAGGGGGCGCAGATACGCAGTATTTT CASSVARTGGADTQYF
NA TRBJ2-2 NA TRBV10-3 TGTGCCATCAGTGACGCGACAGGATTCACCGGGGAGCTGTTTTTT CAISDATGFTGELFF
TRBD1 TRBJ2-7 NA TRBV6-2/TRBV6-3 TGTGCCAGCAGTTATAAGGGGGCGCTGGACCCCGAGCAGTACTTC CASSYKGALDPEQYF
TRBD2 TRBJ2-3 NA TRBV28 TGTGCCAGCAGTCCCTGGACTAGCGGGAGGGCAGATACGCAGTATTTT CASSPWTSGRADTQYF
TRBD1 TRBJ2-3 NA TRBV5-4 TGTGCCAGCAGCTTGGGAGGGGGCGAGAGCACAGATACGCAGTATTTT CASSLGGGESTDTQYF
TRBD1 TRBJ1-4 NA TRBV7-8 TGTGCCAGCAGCTTGCCCGGGACAGGGACTGAAAAACTGTTTTTT CASSLPGTGTEKLFF
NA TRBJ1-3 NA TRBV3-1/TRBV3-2 TGTGCCAGCAGCCATGGCGGAAGAATCTCTGGAAACACCATATATTTT CASSHGGRISGNTIYF
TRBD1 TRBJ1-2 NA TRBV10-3 TGTGCCATCAGTGCGATCGGGACAGGGGCCTATGGCTACACCTTC CAISAIGTGAYGYTF
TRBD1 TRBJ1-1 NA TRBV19 TGTGCCAGTAGTATTGGGACAGGGAAGGGCACTGAAGCTTTCTTT CASSIGTGKGTEAFF
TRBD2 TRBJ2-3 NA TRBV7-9 TGTGCCAGCAGCGATCCGGGAGGGTTTACAGATACGCAGTATTTT CASSDPGGFTDTQYF
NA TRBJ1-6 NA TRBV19 TGTGCCAGTAGTTTCCGGGGGAATTCACCCCTCCACTTT CASSFRGNSPLHF
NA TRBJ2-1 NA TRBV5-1 TGCGCCAGCAGCTTGGCCCTAGTACCCTACAATGAGCAGTTCTTC CASSLALVPYNEQFF
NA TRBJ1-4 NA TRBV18 TGTGCCAGCTCATCATCAGTTGCAACTAATGAAAAACTGTTTTTT CASSSSVATNEKLFF
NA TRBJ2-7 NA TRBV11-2 TGTGCCAGCAGCTTGGTGGGAGCCCCCTACGAGCAGTACTTC CASSLVGAPYEQYF
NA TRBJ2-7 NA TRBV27 TGTGCCAGCATGCAAAGTCGGTTGGCCTACGAGCAGTACTTC CASMQSRLAYEQYF
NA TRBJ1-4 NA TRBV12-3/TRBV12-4 TGTGCCAGCAGCACAATGAGGAAACTGTTTTTT CASSTMRKLFF
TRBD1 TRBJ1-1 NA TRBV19 TGTGCCAGTAGTTCACGGACAGGGCCTATGAACACTGAAGCTTTCTTT CASSSRTGPMNTEAFF
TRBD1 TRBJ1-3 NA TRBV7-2 TGTGCCAGTAATGCAGGGGGCCCTGGAAACACCATATATTTT CASNAGGPGNTIYF
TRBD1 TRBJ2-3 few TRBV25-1 TGTGCCAGCAACAGGGGAGCGGATACGCAGTATTTT CASNRGADTQYF
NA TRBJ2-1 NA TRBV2 TGTGCCAGCAGTGTTGATGGCAGGGTCAAAGAAACCTACAATGAGCAGTTCTTC CASSVDGRVKETYNEQFF
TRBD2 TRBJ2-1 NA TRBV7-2 TGTGCCAGCAGCCCCTCCGGTGGAGCGGGAGGGAAGAATGAGCAGTTCTTC CASSPSGGAGGKNEQFF
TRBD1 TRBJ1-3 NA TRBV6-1 TGTGCCAGCAGTGAATTGACAGGGGGCCTCTCTGGAAACACCATATATTTT CASSELTGGLSGNTIYF
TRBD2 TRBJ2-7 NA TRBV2 TGTGCCAGCCCGGGCGGGGGGCTGCCCTACGAGCAGTACTTC CASPGGGLPYEQYF
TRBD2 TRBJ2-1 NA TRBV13 TGTGCCAGCAGCTTAGTGTCTAGCGGGAGAGAGGACAATGAGCAGTTCTTC CASSLVSSGREDNEQFF
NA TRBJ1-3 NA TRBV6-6 TGTGCCAGCAGTTACTCAGGAGGTTCTGGAAACACCATATATTTT CASSYSGGSGNTIYF
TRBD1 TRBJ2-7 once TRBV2 TGTGCCAGCGGCACAGGGGACGCTTACTACGAGCAGTACTTC CASGTGDAYYEQYF
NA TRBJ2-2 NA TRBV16 TGTGCCAGCAGCGGAGGCGATTGGGGCGGGGAGCTGTTTTTT CASSGGDWGGELFF
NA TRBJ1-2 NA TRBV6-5 TGTGCCAGCAGTTTACTAGGAGGGGGCTACACCTTC CASSLLGGGYTF
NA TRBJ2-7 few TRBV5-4 TGTGCCAGCAGCCCGCCGGGACTCAGGGCCTACGAGCAGTACTTC CASSPPGLRAYEQYF
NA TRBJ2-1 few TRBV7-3 TGTGCCAGCAGCTTAATGCCTCGGACAGAGACTGAGCAGTTCTTC CASSLMPRTETEQFF
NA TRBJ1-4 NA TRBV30 TGTGCCTACACAGGAAGCCGAAATGAAAAACTGTTTTTT CAYTGSRNEKLFF
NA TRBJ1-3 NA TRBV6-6 TGTGCCAGCAGCCCTCCTGGCAGTCTCTCTGGAAACACCATATATTTT CASSPPGSLSGNTIYF
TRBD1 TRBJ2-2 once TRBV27 TGTGCCAGCAGTCTTGTTGGGACAGTGGACACCGGGGAGCTGTTTTTT CASSLVGTVDTGELFF